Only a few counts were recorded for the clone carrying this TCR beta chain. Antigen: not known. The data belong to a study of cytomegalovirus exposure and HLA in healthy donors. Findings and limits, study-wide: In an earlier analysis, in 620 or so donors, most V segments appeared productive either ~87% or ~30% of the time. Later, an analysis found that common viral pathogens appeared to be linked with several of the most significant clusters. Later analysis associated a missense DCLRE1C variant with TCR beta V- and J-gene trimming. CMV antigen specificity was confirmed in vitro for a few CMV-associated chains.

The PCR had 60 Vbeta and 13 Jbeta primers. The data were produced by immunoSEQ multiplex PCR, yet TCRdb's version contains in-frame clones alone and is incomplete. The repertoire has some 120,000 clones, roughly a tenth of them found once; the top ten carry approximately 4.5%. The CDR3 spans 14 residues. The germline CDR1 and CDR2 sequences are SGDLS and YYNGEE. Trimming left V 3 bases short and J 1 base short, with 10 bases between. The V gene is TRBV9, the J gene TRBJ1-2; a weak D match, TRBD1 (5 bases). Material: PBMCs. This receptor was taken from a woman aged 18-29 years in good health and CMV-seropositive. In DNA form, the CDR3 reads TGTGCCAGCAGCGGTTGGACACTTAACTATGGCTACACCTTC. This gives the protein CASSGWTLNYGYTF.